Each of the 8 T cell receptor beta chains below was sequenced from the same sample in a study of blood T cell repertoires in COVID-19. Profiling relied on immunoSEQ multiplex PCR, and the TCRdb table lists in-frame clones only, not all of them. This repertoire shows over 75,000 clones, around four fifths found once; its top ten account for about 16%. Material: peripheral blood. The receptors stem from a human donor in a cohort sampled during active COVID-19.

The rearrangement uses TRBV5-1 and TRBJ1-6, with unresolved D. The ends were cut back, 0 bases at V and 7 bases at J, with 14 bases in the middle. The V gene's germline CDR1 is SGHRS and CDR2 YFSETQ. The CDR3 length is 16 residues. DNA for the CDR3: TGCGCCAGCAGCTTGGAAGGTCGGCGGGAGAATTCACCCCTCCACTTT. Its translation: CASSLEGRRENSPLHF.

The gene calls are TRBV28 and TRBJ1-2; 9 nucleotides agree with TRBD1. Germline values: CDR1 MDHEN, CDR2 SYDVKM. CDR3 length: 15 amino acids. With V trimmed by 7 bases and J by 7 bases, 13 bases remained unmatched. CDR3 coding DNA: TGTGCCAGCATCCCCCAAGGGGGACAGGGCTCTGGCTACACCTTC. Its protein product is CASIPQGGQGSGYTF.

This clone was detected only a few times. The V gene is TRBV5-4, the J gene TRBJ2-6; no clear D gene. Germline CDR1 is SGHNT and CDR2 is YYREEE (reference sequence). V lost 4 bases and J 0 bases, leaving 8 bases between the germline ends. The CDR3 contains 15 residues. The CDR3 spells CASSLQFSGANVLTF. The DNA of the CDR3 is TGTGCCAGCAGCCTACAGTTCTCTGGGGCCAACGTCCTGACTTTC.

The chain recombines TRBV28 with TRBJ1-2; no firm D call. CDR3 length equals 14 residues. The germline CDR1 and CDR2 sequences are MDHEN and SYDVKM. V lost 8 bases and J lost 6, with 19 bases in between. DNA for the CDR3: TGTGCCAGCGCCGGCGGAGGCACAGTCGATGGCTACACCTTC. This translates into CASAGGGTVDGYTF.

This rearrangement joins TRBV19 to TRBJ1-5; D uncertain. Per germline, CDR1 LNHDA and CDR2 SQIVND (reference sequence). The CDR3 sequence is 13 residues long. V was trimmed by 6 bases and J by 4 bases, leaving 10 bases between them. The CDR3 DNA reads as TGTGCCAGTAGATATGGAGGGAATCAGCCCCAGCATTTT. Its translation is CASRYGGNQPQHF.

The rearrangement joins TRBV28 to TRBJ2-2, with D perhaps TRBD1 (6 bases). Trimming stripped 6 bases from V and 8 bases from J, with 22 bases between. The CDR3 has 16 amino acids. CDR1 MDHEN and CDR2 SYDVKM come from the germline V gene. DNA of the CDR3: TGTGCCAGCAGCTTCCCAACCGACAGGCGGTCGGGGGAGCTGTTTTTT. It codes for CASSFPTDRRSGELFF. Together with reference TRBV28 and TRBJ2-2, the CDR3 gives the full variable domain: DVKVTQSSRYLVKRTGEKVFLECVQDMDHENMFWYRQDPGLGLRLIYFSYDVKMKEKGDIPEGYSVSREKKERFSLILESASTNQTSMYLCASSFPTDRRSGELFFGEGSRLTVL.

This clone was seen a handful of times. The V gene is TRBV14, the J gene TRBJ2-1; 7 nucleotides match TRBD1. This CDR3 is built from 14 residues. Trimming removed 5 bases from V and 3 bases from J; junction bases left unmatched: 4. Looked up from germline, CDR1 is SGHDN and CDR2 is FVKESK. The CDR3 loop is CASSSPGGYNEQFF. CDR3 DNA: TGTGCCAGCAGCTCCCCAGGGGGCTACAATGAGCAGTTCTTC.

The V and J genes are TRBV7-2 and TRBJ1-2; D is undetermined. Germline CDR1 reads SGHTA; CDR2 reads FQGNSA. V was clipped by 4 bases and J by 6 bases, with 15 bases between them. CDR3 size: 14 residues. For the CDR3, the DNA is TGTGCCAGCAGCTACATGAGAGCGAGGGATGGCTACACCTTC. It translates to CASSYMRARDGYTF.